One TCR beta chain is described in this entry. Its antigen is not identified. The data belong to a study of cytomegalovirus exposure and HLA in healthy donors. Study-wide points: The study recorded 160 or so TCR beta chains that were cytomegalovirus-associated.

Sequenced by immunoSEQ multiplex PCR; TCRdb stores in-frame clones only, minus some. The sample has over 250,000 clones; about 85% are singletons. The CDR3 is made up of 13 amino acids. V dropped 2 bases and J dropped 2 bases, with 8 bases sitting between them. Germline V gene data show CDR1 as SGHNT and CDR2 as YYREEE (reference sequence). The source is a woman aged 25 to 39 in good health and CMV-seropositive. The sequencing input was PBMCs. The genes are TRBV5-4 and TRBJ2-7; no firm D call. DNA for the CDR3: TGTGCCAGCAGCTTCTCGACCGCCTACGAGCAGTACTTC. It translates to CASSFSTAYEQYF.